These 24 T cell receptor beta chains were sequenced from one sample in a study of T cell repertoires in cytomegalovirus infection. TCRdb independently ran MiXCR on the reads; one entry per CDR3 protein. The table records 680,000 or so distinct CDR3 sequences, around 32% of them present only once. No cognate antigen is known for these TCRs. Source: cultured PBMCs, taken from culture after CMV antigen stimulation. Source of these receptors: a human donor in good health (CMV status not recorded). Some clones in this sample may be carry-over from other donors' samples.

The chain joins TRBV6-5 to TRBJ1-2; TRBD1 matches at 10 bases. V lost 8 bases and J lost 6; bases outside the gene matches: 12. Germline V gives CDR1 MNHEY, CDR2 SVGAGI. The CDR3 length is 15 residues. The CDR3 coding sequence is TGTGCCAGCTTTGCCCTGGGACAGGGGACCCATGGCTACACCTTC. It specifies CASFALGQGTHGYTF.

This clonotype was found a few times. The rearrangement joins TRBV20-1 to TRBJ1-6, with a tentative D call TRBD1 (5 bases). This CDR3 is built from 13 residues. Trimming cost V 7 bases and J 6 bases, with 13 bases left between them. Germline values: CDR1 DFQATT, CDR2 SNEGSKA (reference sequence). The CDR3 protein is CSVHRLSNSPLHF. As DNA, the CDR3 is TGCAGTGTCCACAGGCTAAGTAATTCACCCCTCCACTTT.

This clonotype was recorded a few times. The chain couples TRBV7-8 to TRBJ1-1; 9 nucleotides line up with TRBD1. J was trimmed by 3 bases and V by 0 bases; bases with no gene match: 2. Germline CDR1 and CDR2: SGHVS and FQNEAQ. This CDR3 has 15 residues. The CDR3 nucleotides read TGTGCCAGCAGCTTAGCCTGGGACAGGGACACTGAAGCTTTCTTT. This sequence encodes CASSLAWDRDTEAFF.

The DNA of the CDR3 is TGTGCCAGCAGTTTTGACGTGGGCCAGCCCCAGCATTTT. Residues: CASSFDVGQPQHF. This chain connects TRBV12-3 or TRBV12-4 to TRBJ1-5; D unresolved. V lost 3 bases and J lost 7, with 10 bases in between. This CDR3 region has 13 residues.

The chain is built from TRBV7-8 and TRBJ2-7; no firm D call. Per germline, CDR1 SGHVS and CDR2 FQNEAQ. This CDR3 contains 12 residues. V lost 1 base and J 7 bases, leaving 8 bases between the germline ends. The CDR3 DNA reads as TGTGCCAGCAGCTTAGTCACCTTTGAGCAGTACTTC. This encodes CASSLVTFEQYF.

This clonotype has only a few counts. The chain joins TRBV5-1 to TRBJ1-2; possible D gene TRBD1, 5 bases. Germline lookup yields CDR1 SGHRS and CDR2 YFSETQ. Trimming stripped 3 bases from V and 6 bases from J, with 15 bases between. This CDR3 is 14 amino acids long. The CDR3 nucleotides read TGCGCCAGCAGCTCGTCCGGGACGGGCCATGGCTACACCTTC. Its translation is CASSSSGTGHGYTF.

The J gene is TRBJ2-5, the V gene TRBV7-2; tentatively, D is TRBD1 (6 bases). The germline CDR1 and CDR2 sequences are SGHTA and FQGNSA. The V end was cut by 5 bases, the J end by 0 bases, with 13 bases between. This CDR3 is 15 amino acids long. In DNA form, the CDR3 reads TGTGCCAGCAGCCCGCCGGACAGTTACCAAGAGACCCAGTACTTC. It encodes CASSPPDSYQETQYF.

This clonotype was seen a single time. The gene calls are TRBV20-1 and TRBJ2-5, with 10 nucleotides matching TRBD2. Germline-derived CDR1 and CDR2 are DFQATT and SNEGSKA (reference sequence). J gave up 4 bases and V 0 bases, and 8 bases lay outside the gene matches. This CDR3 is built from 16 residues. CDR3 protein: CSARDLGSSGGETQYF. In DNA form, the CDR3 reads TGCAGTGCTAGAGATCTAGGGTCTAGCGGGGGAGAGACCCAGTACTTC.

The chain is built from TRBV2 and TRBJ2-7; TRBD1 agrees at 8 bases. V lost 6 bases, J lost 7 bases, and 8 bases stayed unmatched. The CDR3 spans 13 residues. Germline lookup yields CDR1 SNHLY and CDR2 FYNNEI. CDR3 coding DNA: TGTGCCAGCAGGGTGGACAGGGAGGTAGAGCAGTACTTC. It translates to CASRVDREVEQYF. The whole variable domain, filled in from reference TRBV2 and TRBJ2-7, reads EPEVTQTPSHQVTQMGQEVILRCVPISNHLYFYWYRQILGQKVEFLVSFYNNEISEKSEIFDDQFSVERPDGSNFTLKIRSTKLEDSAMYFCASRVDREVEQYFGPGTRLTVT.

This clonotype was seen only a few times. This rearrangement joins TRBV7-2 to TRBJ2-5; no clear D. V lost 8 bases and J 4 bases, leaving 8 bases between the germline ends. Germline CDR1 and CDR2: SGHTA and FQGNSA. CDR3 length equals 11 residues. This chain's CDR3 is CASGALETQYF. The CDR3 DNA is TGTGCCAGCGGTGCGTTAGAGACCCAGTACTTC.

The CDR3: CASGVLNTQYF. The CDR3 region has the DNA TGTGCCAGCGGGGTGTTGAATACGCAGTATTTT. The chain is built from TRBV25-1 and TRBJ2-3; the D is unclear. CDR1 and CDR2 (germline): MGHDK, SYGVNS. The CDR3 is 11 amino acids. The V end was cut by 8 bases, the J end by 7 bases, with 10 bases between. Full variable domain (rest looked up from reference TRBV25-1 and TRBJ2-3): EADIYQTPRYLVIGTGKKITLECSQTMGHDKMYWYQQDPGMELHLIHYSYGVNSTEKGDLSSESTVSRIRTEHFPLTLESARPSHTSQYLCASGVLNTQYFGPGTRLTVL.

CDR3 bases: TGTGCCAGCAGCTTATTGGTCCCCTCAGGGCAGCGGGGGCCCGCAGTCGAGCAGTACTTC. It codes for CASSLLVPSGQRGPAVEQYF. The rearrangement links TRBV7-6 to TRBJ2-7, with 8 bases aligning to TRBD2. Germline values: CDR1 SGHVS, CDR2 FNYEAQ. J was trimmed by 6 bases and V by 2 bases; bases with no gene match: 24. This CDR3 region has 20 residues.

The rearrangement joins TRBV6-5 to TRBJ1-6; 7 nucleotides match TRBD1. The V segment lost 0 bases and the J segment 6 bases; nucleotides outside the gene matches: 5. The germline CDR1 and CDR2 sequences are MNHEY and SVGAGI. The CDR3 length is 16 residues. The CDR3 sequence is CASSYSRQGGNSPLHF. The CDR3 region has the DNA TGTGCCAGCAGTTACTCCAGACAGGGAGGTAATTCACCCCTCCACTTT.

This clonotype was detected only a few times. The chain uses TRBV5-1 and TRBJ1-1, with D perhaps matching TRBD1 (5 bases). The CDR3 consists of 13 residues. Germline-derived CDR1 and CDR2 are SGHRS and YFSETQ. V was trimmed by 4 bases and J by 8 bases, leaving 15 bases between them. The CDR3 nucleotides read TGCGCCAGCAGCATCGAGGGACTCAGGGAAGCTTTCTTT. Residues: CASSIEGLREAFF. The variable domain in full, completed from reference TRBV5-1 and TRBJ1-1, reads KAGVTQTPRYLIKTRGQQVTLSCSPISGHRSVSWYQQTPGQGLQFLFEYFSETQRNKGNFPGRFSGRQFSNSRSEMNVSTLELGDSALYLCASSIEGLREAFFGQGTRLTVV.

The J gene is TRBJ2-5, the V gene TRBV11-2, with 8 positions matching TRBD2. The CDR3 has 17 residues. Germline assignment: CDR1 SGHAT and CDR2 FQNNGV. After removal of 5 bases from V and 5 bases from J, the junction contained 16 bases not matched to a gene. CDR3 nucleotide sequence: TGTGCCAGCAGCCAAAGCCCGAGCGGGGGACGAGGGGAGACCCAGTACTTC. Translated: CASSQSPSGGRGETQYF. Full variable domain (missing parts from reference TRBV11-2 and TRBJ2-5): EAGVAQSPRYKIIEKRQSVAFWCNPISGHATLYWYQQILGQGPKLLIQFQNNGVVDDSQLPKDRFSAERLKGVDSTLKIQPAKLEDSAVYLCASSQSPSGGRGETQYFGPGTRLLVL.

In this sample, this clonotype turned up many times. The gene calls are TRBV7-2 and TRBJ1-1; D is undetermined. Trimming removed 5 bases from V and 5 bases from J, with 12 bases in between. This CDR3 is built from 13 residues. Germline V gene lookup returns CDR1 SGHTA and CDR2 FQGNSA. The CDR3 spells CASSDGPYTEAFF. CDR3 DNA: TGTGCCAGCAGCGACGGGCCCTATACTGAAGCTTTCTTT.

This clonotype has ten or more counts. The rearrangement links TRBV7-2 to TRBJ2-7; perhaps TRBD2 as D (5 bases). Germline assignment: CDR1 SGHTA and CDR2 FQGNSA. The CDR3 sequence is 12 residues long. Between the trimmed V and J ends, which lost 5 bases and 4 bases, there was a span of 9 bases. CDR3 sequence (DNA): TGTGCCAGCAGCCGGAGGAGTTACGAGCAGTACTTC. This translates into CASSRRSYEQYF.

CDR3 sequence reads: CASRDNSHEQYF. The CDR3 DNA reads TGCGCCAGCAGGGACAATAGCCACGAGCAGTACTTC. V usage is TRBV5-1 and J usage is TRBJ2-7, with D possibly being TRBD1 (5 bases). The length of the CDR3 is 12 residues. Trimming took 5 bases from V and 5 from J, leaving 11 bases between them. CDR1 is SGHRS, CDR2 YFSETQ, per germline.

The chain joins TRBV6-2 or TRBV6-3 to TRBJ1-5; TRBD1 aligns across 8 bases. V was clipped by 5 bases and J by 3 bases; unmatched bases: 3. Per the germline V gene, CDR1 is MNHEY and CDR2 is SVGEGT. The CDR3 is made up of 14 amino acids. CDR3 amino acids: CASSGQGYNQPQHF. In nucleotides, the CDR3 is TGTGCCAGCAGTGGACAGGGCTACAATCAGCCCCAGCATTTT.

This clonotype was observed many times. The chain uses TRBV7-2 and TRBJ2-7; TRBD2 matches at 11 bases. This CDR3 spans 16 amino acids. V lost 3 bases, J lost 2 bases, and 6 bases stayed unmatched. Germline CDR1 reads SGHTA; CDR2 reads FQGNSA. As DNA, the CDR3 is TGTGCCAGCAGCTTGCTGGGACTAGCGGTACCCTACGAGCAGTACTTC. It codes for CASSLLGLAVPYEQYF.

The chain links TRBV29-1 to TRBJ2-1, with D unclear. Germline-derived CDR1 and CDR2 are SQVTM and ANQGSEA. The CDR3 contains 12 residues. Trimming shortened V by 6 bases and J by 5 bases, and 11 bases separated the two germline ends. The CDR3 region is CSVEEVDNEQFF. DNA for the CDR3: TGCAGCGTCGAGGAAGTAGACAATGAGCAGTTCTTC.

This clonotype was seen more than once but under ten times. The chain joins TRBV4-2 to TRBJ2-5; no definite D call. The V and J ends lost 1 base and 1 base respectively, with 7 bases between them. This CDR3 comprises 14 residues. CDR1 and CDR2 (germline): LGHNA, YNFKEQ. The CDR3 DNA reads TGTGCCAGCAGCCAAGTTAATTTCCAAGAGACCCAGTACTTC. It codes for CASSQVNFQETQYF.

This chain joins TRBV10-3 and TRBJ2-1, with D perhaps TRBD1 (6 bases). The V end was cut by 3 bases, the J end by 4 bases, with 13 bases between. This CDR3 comprises 15 residues. The germline CDR1 and CDR2 sequences are ENHRY and SYGVKD. CDR3: CAISDGDNRYNEQFF. CDR3 DNA: TGTGCCATCAGTGATGGGGACAACCGATACAATGAGCAGTTCTTC.

V and J are TRBV7-8 and TRBJ1-5; no reliable D call. The CDR3 has 19 amino acids. Germline V gives CDR1 SGHVS, CDR2 FQNEAQ. V shed 5 bases and J shed 1 base, with 24 bases lying between them. CDR3: CASSERPGRRPLSNQPQHF. Here the CDR3 DNA reads TGTGCCAGCAGCGAACGTCCCGGCCGACGACCTCTAAGCAATCAGCCCCAGCATTTT.